This T cell receptor beta chain derives from a study of blood T cell repertoires in COVID-19. About the study: Both acute and convalescent COVID-19 samples were obtained from the United States, Italy and Spain. Sources were T cells, B-cell-depleted T cells, or PBMCs; the material itself was cDNA or gDNA.

Original data processing: Amplification with reference gene primers provided the estimates of nucleated cell counts. Profiling relied on immunoSEQ multiplex PCR, and the TCRdb table lists in-frame clones only, not all of them. V, J and clone size are those of that table, while D and trimming were read from the DNA. The repertoire holds about 100,000 clones, with roughly 84% as singletons. The germline V gene encodes CDR1 MDHEN and CDR2 SYDVKM. This CDR3 comprises 13 residues. Trimming took 1 base from V and 3 from J, leaving 6 bases between them. The sequenced sample was peripheral blood. The rearrangement links TRBV28 to TRBJ1-2, with no clear D. The TCR was taken from a human donor in a cohort sampled during active COVID-19. CDR3 protein: CASSLLRDYGYTF. The CDR3 nucleotides read TGTGCCAGCAGTTTATTGCGGGACTATGGCTACACCTTC.